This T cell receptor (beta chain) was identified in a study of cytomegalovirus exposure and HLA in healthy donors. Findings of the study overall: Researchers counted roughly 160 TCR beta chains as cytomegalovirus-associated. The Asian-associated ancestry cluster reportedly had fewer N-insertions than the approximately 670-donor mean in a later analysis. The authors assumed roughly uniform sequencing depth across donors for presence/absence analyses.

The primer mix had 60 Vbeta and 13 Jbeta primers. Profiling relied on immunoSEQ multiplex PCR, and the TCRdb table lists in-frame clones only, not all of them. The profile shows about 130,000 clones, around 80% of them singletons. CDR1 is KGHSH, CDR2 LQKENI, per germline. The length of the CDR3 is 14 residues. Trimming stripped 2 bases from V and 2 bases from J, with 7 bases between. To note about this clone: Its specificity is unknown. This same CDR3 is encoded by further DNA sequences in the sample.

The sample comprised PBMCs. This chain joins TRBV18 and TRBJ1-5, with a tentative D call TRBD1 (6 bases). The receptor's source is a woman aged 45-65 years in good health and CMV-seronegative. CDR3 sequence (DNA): TGTGCCAGCTCACCAGGGGGCGGCAATCAGCCCCAGCATTTT. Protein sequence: CASSPGGGNQPQHF.